This entry lists 24 T cell receptor beta chains sequenced from one sample in a study of shared clonotypes between healthy human individuals. TCRdb keeps only in-frame clones here, not all; method: immunoSEQ multiplex PCR. The sample holds 2.3 million or so clones, approximately 93% seen once. Specimen: naive CD4+ T cells from PBMCs. Subset here: CD45RA+ positively selected. The receptors shown here come from a man younger than 35 in good health. Some clones in this sample may be carry-over from other donors' samples.

This sequence joins TRBV28 and TRBJ2-7; possibly TRBD1 or TRBD2 for D (6 bases each). Looked up from germline, CDR1 is MDHEN and CDR2 is SYDVKM. V was cut by 7 bases and J by 6 bases, with 16 bases left in between. The CDR3 covers 13 residues. This CDR3 reads CASMLRGVGEQYF. In DNA form, the CDR3 reads TGTGCCAGCATGTTGAGGGGGGTTGGCGAGCAGTACTTC. The complete variable domain, with remaining parts taken from reference TRBV28 and TRBJ2-7, reads DVKVTQSSRYLVKRTGEKVFLECVQDMDHENMFWYRQDPGLGLRLIYFSYDVKMKEKGDIPEGYSVSREKKERFSLILESASTNQTSMYLCASMLRGVGEQYFGPGTRLTVT.

The chain is built from TRBV30 and TRBJ2-1, with 9 bases aligning to TRBD1. The V gene end was trimmed by 4 bases and the J gene end by 4 bases; junction bases not matched to a gene: 5. The CDR3 contains 14 residues. Looked up from germline, CDR1 is GTSNPN and CDR2 is SVGIG (reference sequence). Here the CDR3 reads CAWNTGQGYNEQFF. The CDR3 nucleotides are TGTGCCTGGAACACGGGACAGGGATACAATGAGCAGTTCTTC. The whole variable domain, remainder taken from reference TRBV30 and TRBJ2-1, is SQTIHQWPATLVQPVGSPLSLECTVEGTSNPNLYWYRQAAGRGLQLLFYSVGIGQISSEVPQNLSASRPQDRQFILSSKKLLLSDSGFYLCAWNTGQGYNEQFFGPGTRLTVL.

This clone was observed a single time. The same CDR3 arises from other DNA sequences in this sample as well. The gene calls are TRBV29-1 and TRBJ2-2; tentative D call: TRBD2 (5 bases). Deletions cut 3 bases from V and 5 bases from J, with 13 bases between. Germline V lookup: CDR1 SQVTM, CDR2 ANQGSEA. The CDR3 contains 14 residues. The DNA for the CDR3 is TGCAGCGTTGAGGATCTGGGGAGTACCGGGGAGCTGTTTTTT. Translation: CSVEDLGSTGELFF.

V gene TRBV5-1 combines with J gene TRBJ2-7; 9 bases map to TRBD1. CDR3 length: 14 amino acids. The germline V gene has CDR1 SGHRS and CDR2 YFSETQ. V trimming: 4 bases; J trimming: 4 bases; junction bases outside the gene matches: 6. CDR3 nucleotides: TGCGCCAGCAGCACGACGACAGGGGGATACGAGCAGTACTTC. It specifies CASSTTTGGYEQYF.

This clone occurred once. The rearrangement joins TRBV18 to TRBJ1-1; D might be TRBD1 (5 bases). This CDR3 spans 13 amino acids. The germline CDR1 and CDR2 sequences are KGHSH and LQKENI. Between the trimmed V and J ends, which lost 2 bases and 6 bases, there was a span of 10 bases. The CDR3 nucleotides are TGTGCCAGCTCACCAGCAGGGATACCTGAAGCTTTCTTT. Amino acid sequence: CASSPAGIPEAFF. Variable domain in full (rest from reference TRBV18 and TRBJ1-1): NAGVMQNPRHLVRRRGQEARLRCSPMKGHSHVYWYRQLPEEGLKFMVYLQKENIIDESGMPKERFSAEFPKEGPSILRIQQVVRGDSAAYFCASSPAGIPEAFFGQGTRLTVV.

V gene TRBV29-1 combines with J gene TRBJ2-5, with unresolved D. This CDR3 spans 12 amino acids. V dropped 4 bases and J dropped 5 bases, with 11 bases sitting between them. From germline, CDR1 is SQVTM and CDR2 ANQGSEA. The DNA for the CDR3 is TGCAGCGTTGCCCCGCCTCAGGAGACCCAGTACTTC. Encoded protein: CSVAPPQETQYF.

V and J are TRBV7-9 and TRBJ1-1; possible D gene TRBD1, 5 bases. The germline V gene encodes CDR1 SEHNR and CDR2 FQNEAQ (reference sequence). The CDR3 has 14 amino acids. The V and J ends lost 4 bases and 0 bases respectively, with 9 bases between them. CDR3 coding DNA: TGTGCCAGCAGCTCGACAGACCTGAACACTGAAGCTTTCTTT. Protein sequence: CASSSTDLNTEAFF.

The rearrangement uses TRBV28 and TRBJ2-6, with a possible D match to TRBD2 (7 bases). The V gene lost 3 bases and the J gene lost 0 bases, with 12 bases spanning the gap. This CDR3 has 17 amino acids. The germline V gene has CDR1 MDHEN and CDR2 SYDVKM. The CDR3 coding sequence is TGTGCCAGCAGTTTGCGGGGGCTCAGCTCTGGGGCCAACGTCCTGACTTTC. Its translation: CASSLRGLSSGANVLTF.

This chain joins TRBV11-2 and TRBJ1-1, with TRBD1 matching over 9 bases. The CDR3 length is 17 residues. The germline gives CDR1 SGHAT, CDR2 FQNNGV. V lost 6 bases and J lost 0; bases outside the gene matches: 11. The CDR3 bases are TGTGCCAGCAGGCGTTGGGGACAGGGTGGAATGAACACTGAAGCTTTCTTT. The encoded protein is CASRRWGQGGMNTEAFF.

This rearrangement joins TRBV29-1 to TRBJ1-2; TRBD1 agrees at 9 bases. J gave up 2 bases and V 5 bases, and 12 bases lay outside the gene matches. Germline V CDR1 and CDR2: SQVTM, ANQGSEA. The CDR3 loop spans 16 amino acids. DNA for the CDR3: TGCAGCGTTCCAAAATTAAACAGGGGGCCCAACTATGGCTACACCTTC. It is translated as CSVPKLNRGPNYGYTF.

The V and J genes are TRBV7-6 and TRBJ2-5, with a possible D match to TRBD2 (6 bases). Germline assignment: CDR1 SGHVS and CDR2 FNYEAQ. CDR3 length equals 15 residues. Deletions cut 3 bases from V and 1 base from J, with 12 bases between. This CDR3 reads CASSFGGRPQETQYF. The CDR3 bases are TGTGCCAGCAGCTTTGGTGGGAGGCCCCAAGAGACCCAGTACTTC.

The CDR3 DNA is TGCGCCAGCAGCTCCCCCCAGCAGACCACCGGGGAGCTGTTTTTT. It specifies CASSSPQQTTGELFF. The chain recombines TRBV5-1 with TRBJ2-2; D gene unclear. Trimming removed 3 bases from V and 4 bases from J, with 13 bases in between. This CDR3 is built from 15 residues. Germline lookup yields CDR1 SGHRS and CDR2 YFSETQ. The variable domain in full, with the rest retrieved from reference TRBV5-1 and TRBJ2-2, is KAGVTQTPRYLIKTRGQQVTLSCSPISGHRSVSWYQQTPGQGLQFLFEYFSETQRNKGNFPGRFSGRQFSNSRSEMNVSTLELGDSALYLCASSSPQQTTGELFFGEGSRLTVL.

The chain employs TRBV5-5 and TRBJ1-2, with D perhaps matching TRBD1 (5 bases). The CDR3 contains 13 residues. V lost 3 bases and J 4 bases, leaving 10 bases between the germline ends. Germline-derived CDR1 and CDR2 are SGHKS and YYEKEE (reference sequence). CDR3 protein: CASSSGTIYGYTF. Here the CDR3 DNA reads TGTGCCAGCAGCTCCGGGACTATCTATGGCTACACCTTC.

The gene calls are TRBV4-2 and TRBJ2-1, with a possible D match to TRBD2 (6 bases). The CDR3 is 18 amino acids. V was trimmed by 3 bases and J by 6 bases, leaving 24 bases between them. Germline-derived CDR1 and CDR2 are LGHNA and YNFKEQ. In nucleotides, the CDR3 is TGTGCCAGCAGCCAGAGGACGGCTAGCCGACAAGCGGGCAATGAGCAGTTCTTC. This sequence encodes CASSQRTASRQAGNEQFF.

This clone was counted once. The chain carries TRBV6-5 and TRBJ2-2; 8 bases agree with TRBD1. Germline V gives CDR1 MNHEY, CDR2 SVGAGI. CDR3 length equals 14 residues. The junction had 3 bases not matched to a gene; V was cut back by 4 bases and J by 5 bases. The CDR3 protein is CASSSGGRTGELFF. The CDR3 DNA reads TGTGCCAGCAGTTCAGGGGGCAGAACCGGGGAGCTGTTTTTT.

This clone was seen only a few times. This chain connects TRBV10-3 to TRBJ1-5, with 9 bases that match TRBD1. The CDR3 sequence is 15 residues long. With V trimmed by 10 bases and J by 5 bases, 12 bases remained unmatched. Germline-derived CDR1 and CDR2 are ENHRY and SYGVKD. In nucleotides, the CDR3 is TGTGCCACCGGACAGGGGCTGAATTTAGATCAGCCCCAGCATTTT. Translating gives CATGQGLNLDQPQHF.

For this clone: Germline is not matched at one junction end, which may reflect a read error. CDR3 sequence: CAITLDGTGASF. The CDR3 nucleotides are TGTGCCATCACTCTCGATGGGACAGGGGCGTCCTTC. This chain joins TRBV5-4 and TRBJ2-7; 10 bases line up with TRBD1. In germline, CDR1 is SGHNT, CDR2 YYREEE (reference sequence). This CDR3 has 12 residues.

The rearrangement joins TRBV5-1 to TRBJ1-4; D remains unclear. Between the trimmed V and J ends, which lost 0 bases and 4 bases, there was a span of 10 bases. The germline gives CDR1 SGHRS, CDR2 YFSETQ. The CDR3 loop spans 15 amino acids. The CDR3 region is CASSLEAPFNEKLFF. CDR3 nucleotide sequence: TGCGCCAGCAGCTTGGAGGCCCCCTTTAATGAAAAACTGTTTTTT.

The chain has TRBV5-1 and TRBJ2-7; TRBD1 matches at 12 bases. The germline CDR1 and CDR2 sequences are SGHRS and YFSETQ. Germline trimming cut 3 bases from V and 6 bases from J; bases unmatched to any gene: 7. This CDR3 region has 15 residues. The CDR3 loop reads CASSWMGTGGGEQYF. The CDR3 DNA reads TGCGCCAGCAGCTGGATGGGGACAGGGGGCGGCGAGCAGTACTTC. The full variable domain, with the rest looked up from reference TRBV5-1 and TRBJ2-7, is KAGVTQTPRYLIKTRGQQVTLSCSPISGHRSVSWYQQTPGQGLQFLFEYFSETQRNKGNFPGRFSGRQFSNSRSEMNVSTLELGDSALYLCASSWMGTGGGEQYFGPGTRLTVT.

The V gene is TRBV18, the J gene TRBJ1-2; D might be TRBD1 (5 bases). V dropped 3 bases and J dropped 5 bases, with 22 bases sitting between them. This CDR3 comprises 17 residues. Germline assignment: CDR1 KGHSH and CDR2 LQKENI. The CDR3 nucleotides read TGTGCCAGCTCACCGAAGACCTTAGATCCAGGGACTTATGGCTACACCTTC. This translates into CASSPKTLDPGTYGYTF.

The gene calls are TRBV2 and TRBJ1-1; D is perhaps TRBD1 (6 bases). Germline V gives CDR1 SNHLY, CDR2 FYNNEI. V was shortened by 6 bases and J by 0 bases, with 11 bases between the two germline ends. The CDR3 sequence is 14 residues long. CDR3 nucleotides: TGTGCCAGCAGAAAACAGGGACTGAACACTGAAGCTTTCTTT. Translation: CASRKQGLNTEAFF.

The gene calls are TRBV7-3 and TRBJ2-3, with D unresolved. This CDR3 contains 13 residues. V was trimmed by 5 bases and J by 2 bases, leaving 8 bases between them. Germline loops: CDR1 SGHTA, CDR2 FQGTGA. CDR3 DNA sequence: TGTGCCAGCAGCCCCGGGCCCACAGATACGCAGTATTTT. Translated, it gives CASSPGPTDTQYF.

The gene calls are TRBV7-8 and TRBJ2-3; D is possibly TRBD2 (6 bases). Looked up from germline, CDR1 is SGHVS and CDR2 is FQNEAQ. CDR3 length equals 13 residues. Trimming took off 8 bases at V and 3 bases at J, with 12 bases between the two ends. CDR3 in amino acids: CASLPLATDTQYF. The CDR3 nucleotides read TGTGCCAGCCTCCCCCTAGCGACAGATACGCAGTATTTT.

The chain joins TRBV28 to TRBJ1-2; 7 bases map to TRBD1. The CDR3 runs 14 residues. Looked up from germline, CDR1 is MDHEN and CDR2 is SYDVKM. Losses at the gene ends were 6 bases for V and 3 bases for J; bases not matched to a gene: 7. This CDR3 is CASRTTGTDYGYTF. For the CDR3, the DNA is TGTGCCAGCAGAACGACCGGGACAGACTATGGCTACACCTTC.